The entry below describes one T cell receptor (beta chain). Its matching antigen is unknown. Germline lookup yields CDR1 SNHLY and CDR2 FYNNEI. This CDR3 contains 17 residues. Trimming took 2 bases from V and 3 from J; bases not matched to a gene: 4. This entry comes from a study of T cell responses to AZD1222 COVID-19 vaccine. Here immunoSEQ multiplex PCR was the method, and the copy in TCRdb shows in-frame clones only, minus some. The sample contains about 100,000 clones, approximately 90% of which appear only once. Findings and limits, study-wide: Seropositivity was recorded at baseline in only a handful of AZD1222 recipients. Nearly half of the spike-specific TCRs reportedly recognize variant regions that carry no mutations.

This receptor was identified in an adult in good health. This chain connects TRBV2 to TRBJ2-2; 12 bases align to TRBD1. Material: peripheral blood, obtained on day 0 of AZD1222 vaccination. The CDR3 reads CASSELGQGADTGELFF. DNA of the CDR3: TGTGCCAGCAGTGAATTGGGACAGGGGGCGGACACCGGGGAGCTGTTTTTT.